This T cell receptor beta chain was sequenced during a study of cytomegalovirus exposure and HLA in healthy donors listed by TCRdb under 2017. About the investigation overall: An earlier analysis of roughly 610 of the donors reported 276 Gb of sequence data and around 100 million unique TCR beta sequences obtained from about 170 million T cells. Approximately 300 gigabases of sequencing data and approximately 91 million unique TCR sequences made up an early release that covered several hundred HLA-typed donors. Of the 300 to 500 genotyped donors, 65% to 90% were placed in the genetic ancestry cluster associated with self-reported Caucasian donors. The study aimed to test whether signatures of past pathogen exposure could be identified by cataloging public T cell receptors. Using immunosequencing, the study profiled T cell repertoires from approximately 700 subjects and related those repertoires to cytomegalovirus serostatus. A separate validation cohort of 100 to 150 different subjects was used in addition to the roughly 700-subject first cohort. To predict cytomegalovirus infection status, the study brought together high-throughput TCR immunosequencing, statistical association of individual TCRs with disease status, and machine learning. In a later analysis, previously published TCR beta repertoires from fewer than 750 donors were re-analyzed and high-resolution HLA genotyping was added so that TCR occurrence patterns could be studied. Rather than drawing on any new phenotypic data, the later analysis identified candidate immune exposures from TCR beta sequences and the way those sequences occurred across donors. To decide whether each TCR beta V gene segment behaved as functional or pseudogenic, an earlier analysis of fewer than 750 of the donors relied on high-throughput TCR beta sequencing. Donor age, sex, ethnicity and CMV serostatus were compiled together with the repertoire data. In a later genetic analysis, genome-wide SNP genotypes for about three fifths of the roughly 670 donors were used, and that subset was treated as a discovery cohort. Every discovery cohort repertoire had been produced on one sequencing platform. HLA typing covered class I and class II loci at four-digit resolution. Typing coverage differed by locus: A, B, C, DRB1 and DQB1 were typed in about 629-640 donors, DQA1 in about 500, DPA1 in roughly 590, and DPB1 in 472. A few DR-DQ haplotypes were handled as single units for association and clustering because linkage in the cohort was strong. On average, 235,054 unique TCR beta nucleotide sequences were sequenced per donor among about 400 genotyped donors of the cohort, with 15% to 20% of those sequences being non-productive.

The cohort consisted of 650 to 700 healthy bone marrow donors. At the time of sampling, all cohort members were nominally healthy, though unrecorded immune exposures were likely present. The donor was CMV seronegative and was included in the group of approximately 350 seronegative cohort members. A peripheral blood sample was provided by each donor, and peripheral blood mononuclear cells were used for TCR beta sequencing. The Qiagen DNeasy Blood Extraction Kit was used to extract genomic DNA from the blood cell samples. Library generation was performed with the immunoSEQ multiplex PCR assay. A mixture of 60 forward primers for TCR Vbeta segments and 13 reverse primers for TCR Jbeta segments was used in the multiplex PCR. A multiplex PCR assay on genomic DNA amplified the CDR3 region of rearranged TCR beta genes. The Illumina HiSeq System was used to sequence the amplified TCR beta libraries as 87-base-pair reads. The authors processed their data as follows. A later analysis tallied about 77 million unique TCR beta chains across the 700 or so repertoires, and roughly 11 million of those chains were shared by two or more donors. Raw reads were error-corrected and collapsed into unique sequences with a nearest-neighbor algorithm that merged closely related sequences to remove PCR and sequencing errors. Alignment of CDR3 sequences to IMGT reference sequences was used to assign V, D and J gene segments. For a sequence to be retained, at least a six-nucleotide match to both a V gene segment and a J gene segment was required. Rearrangements were classified as productive when the CDR3 lacked stop codons and remained in frame with V and J, and all other rearrangements were classified as non-productive. Following IMGT convention, CDR3 was defined as the stretch from the second conserved V-encoded cysteine up to the conserved J-encoded phenylalanine. The earlier analysis of about 500 of the donors excluded sequences that lacked an unambiguous match to a single V gene segment. In an earlier analysis of approximately 550 of the donors, V segments were called functional above 56.7% productive rearrangements and were called segregating when the between-donor standard deviation exceeded 5%. A statistical classification framework was built for diagnosing cytomegalovirus status from the catalog of TCR beta chain sequences. V and J gene assignment, in a later analysis, came from comparing TCR nucleotide sequences with IMGT/GENE-DB human TR gene sequences. In a later analysis, CDR3 sequences and most-parsimonious VDJ recombination scenarios were assigned using the TCRdist pipeline. In a later analysis, every TCR beta chain was defined by the combination of its CDR3 amino acid sequence and its V-gene family, and reads without a unique V-gene family were dropped. A later analysis removed roughly 590 highly shared, low-generation-probability nucleotide sequences to deal with suspected cross-contamination and a sequencing artifact. A later analysis calculated a clonal expansion index for each public chain from normalized within-repertoire ranks of inferred template counts. Generation probabilities in a later analysis came from a VDJ recombination model fitted to out-of-frame rearrangements, and those results were checked against IGoR. In a later analysis, TCR-TCR, TCR-HLA and TCR-CMV co-occurrence was scored with hypergeometric tests, and a repertoire-size bias correction was applied to TCR pairs. In a later analysis, false discovery rates were estimated by permuting HLA or CMV assignments 20 times. In a later analysis, co-occurring TCRs were grouped using DBSCAN, and TCRdist sequence similarity was added for clustering within HLA-allele-positive subsets. Co-occurrence clustering excluded repertoires with fewer than 30,000 or more than 120,000 public chains, plus five with anomalous nucleotide sharing. Here the immuneACCESS table is served through TCRdb, limited to in-frame sequences with V and J called. Missing clones are a known gap in these copies; in checked studies unresolved V genes cover under half, and the rest lacks a known reason. V and J calls and clone size come straight from that table; D and trimming were deduced from the DNA. This sample is represented by some 180,000 clones; roughly 82% of them were singletons. The top ten clones comprise less than 2% of the sample.

V loses 5 bases at its end and J loses 7 bases; junction bases beyond the gene matches: 7. The CDR3 has 16 amino acids, counting the end cysteine and phenylalanine. The retained sequence is limited to the CDR3, 48 bases, with the frame set at the first base. The germline V gene provides CDR1 SGHTA and CDR2 FQGNSA. As concerns this clone: No antigen is known for it. The input lacks base qualities; no much larger clone sits a single base away.

Broader findings and caveats from the paper: Roughly uniform sequencing depth across donors was assumed in presence/absence analyses, although this assumption may not hold. Some IMGT-functional V segments, including TRBV6-2 and TRBV6-3, could not be distinguished by the 87-base-pair reads and were therefore excluded. For the cohort, immune exposure information was limited to CMV serostatus. The study listed approximately 160 TCR beta chains as associated with cytomegalovirus. The classifier was reported to diagnose cytomegalovirus status with high specificity and sensitivity in both the original cohort and the validation cohort. The earlier analysis of approximately 540 of the donors excluded fewer than 20 rarely observed V segments, including chromosome 9 orphons, because counts were too low. The cohort was sequenced for TCR beta chains only, and without alpha or paired-chain data the features that could be detected were limited. A group of highly shared sequence variants was considered likely to be a technical artifact of the sequencing pipeline. A later genetic analysis associated a missense DCLRE1C variant with V-gene and J-gene trimming of TCR beta chains, and an independent cohort replicated the association. Assigning TCR associations to individual alleles was difficult when HLA alleles, especially DR and DQ, strongly co-occurred. A further reported finding was that TCR beta sequences accurately predicted the HLA-A and HLA-B alleles for most subjects in the first cohort. In an earlier analysis of 587 of the donors, most TCR beta V segments appeared in productive rearrangements about 87% or about 30% of the time, broadly matching IMGT annotations. In a later analysis, the rate of TCR association differed among HLA loci, with DRB1 alleles having the most associated TCRs and HLA-C alleles having the fewest. Several of the top co-occurrence clusters appeared to be linked to parvovirus B19, influenza, CMV and Epstein-Barr virus, according to a later analysis. According to the authors, the approach could potentially be generalized to other disease states and immunological phenotypes. Most CMV-associated TCR beta chains appeared to be HLA-restricted in a later analysis, and the HLA associations seemed to be driven largely by CMV exposure. Because HLA typing was unavailable for some donors at each locus, only the typed subset was used in association tests. In a later analysis, HLA-associated TCR beta chains showed more clonal expansion and lower generation probabilities than non-associated chains that were equally common. Linkage disequilibrium might explain the correlated functional status among segregating V segments, but an unknown experimental factor could not be excluded. In a later genetic analysis, fewer N-insertions in productive TCRs were reported among donors in an Asian-associated ancestry cluster than the roughly 700-donor mean. In vitro tests confirmed that a few of the cytomegalovirus-associated TCR beta chains recognize cytomegalovirus antigens. At a false discovery rate of 0.05, a later analysis linked about 17,000 TCR beta sequences to specific HLA alleles. Across donors, most TCR sequences were observed very rarely, whereas some public TCRs were present in many individuals.

The receptor chain draws on TRBV7-2 and TRBJ2-5; 16 central nucleotides agree with TRBD2. The receptor comes from a man in his forties or fifties in good health and CMV-seronegative. Specimen: PBMCs. CDR3 reads: CASSLGLAGGQGTQYF. The DNA is as follows: TGTGCCAGCAGCCTGGGACTAGCGGGAGGGCAGGGGACCCAGTACTTC.